This T cell receptor (beta chain) was captured by sequencing in a study of T cell changes during pregnancy in multiple sclerosis. As for this clone: One junction end disagrees with the germline gene, perhaps due to a read error.

The CDR3 is 13 amino acids. The germline V gene has CDR1 GTSNPN and CDR2 SVGIG (reference sequence). Repertoires were generated with immunoSEQ multiplex PCR, while TCRdb's copy carries only in-frame clones and drops some. The sample holds about 20,000 clones, 80% to 90% seen once. V and J are TRBV30 and TRBJ2-7, with D hard to call. This specimen consisted of CD8+ T cells from peripheral blood mononuclear cells, obtained after pregnancy. This TCR was sampled from a female donor in good health, enrolled as a control in a pregnancy study. The CDR3 loop is CVWSPGISYEQYF. The CDR3 DNA sequence: TGTGTCTGGAGCCCAGGTATCTCCTACGAGCAGTACTTC.